This TCR beta chain comes out of a study of OX40 agonist ivuxolimab in advanced cancers. Study as a whole: Partial responses were seen in three patients, one with hepatocellular carcinoma and two with cutaneous melanoma. Study-level results: In the 0.1 to 3.0 mg/kg range, CD4+ and CD8+ blood T cells had expanded clonally by week 6. There were, on average, more expanded clones in CD8+ T cells than in CD4+.

The CDR3 sequence is 16 residues long. Germline assignment: CDR1 SGHDN and CDR2 FVKESK. V lost 4 bases, J lost 10 bases, and 23 bases lay in between. Generated by immunoSEQ multiplex PCR, the TCRdb table keeps only in-frame clones and is missing some. This sample has some 43,000 clones; 85% to 95% occur once, and the top ten carry 11%. On this clone itself: What it binds is not known.

The clonotype comes from an adult with an advanced solid tumor such as melanoma, head and neck, liver or kidney cancer. The starting material was CD4+ or CD8+ T cells sorted from blood, obtained in a trial of the OX40 agonist ivuxolimab. The rearrangement uses TRBV14 and TRBJ2-1; a weak D match, TRBD2 (7 bases). The CDR3 bases are TGTGCCAGCAGCCCCCCTATCGGGGGGCTATTGTGGGAGCAGTTCTTC. This translates into CASSPPIGGLLWEQFF.